The rows below give T cell receptor beta chains drawn from one sample of a study of beta chain features in type 1 diabetes. Clones were read by immunoSEQ multiplex PCR, and TCRdb kept only the in-frame ones, dropping some. The data show around 250,000 clones, 27% seen once. Specimen: central memory CD4+ T cells from blood. The receptor source for this set is a man in his thirties or forties in good health. CDR3s include the opening cysteine and the closing phenylalanine or tryptophan. The D gene is left open where the match is weak. Only some rows state a clone size, as once, few, many or a class for expanded clones.

D: .
J: TRBJ1-1
size: .
V: TRBV2
DNA: TGTGCCAGCAGTTCCCCCACAGGTATGAACACTGAAGCTTTCTTT
CDR3: CASSSPTGMNTEAFF

D: TRBD1
J: TRBJ1-1
size: .
V: TRBV27
DNA: TGTGCCAGCAGTCCGACCAGGGGGGGGACTGAAGCTTTCTTT
CDR3: CASSPTRGGTEAFF

D: TRBD2
J: TRBJ2-4
size: .
V: TRBV6-5
DNA: TGTGCCAGCAGTCGGGGGGGCAAAAACATTCAGTACTTC
CDR3: CASSRGGKNIQYF

D: .
J: TRBJ2-7
size: .
V: TRBV7-2
DNA: TGTGCCAGCAGTCCGGGACCATCCTACGAGCAGTACTTC
CDR3: CASSPGPSYEQYF

D: .
J: TRBJ1-1
size: .
V: TRBV7-9
DNA: TGTGCCAGCAGCGTAGAGACCTTGGGCGCTGAAGCTTTCTTT
CDR3: CASSVETLGAEAFF

D: .
J: TRBJ1-1
size: few
V: TRBV7-9
DNA: TGTGCCAGCAGCCCCCGGTCGGACACTGAAGCTTTCTTT
CDR3: CASSPRSDTEAFF

D: TRBD1
J: TRBJ1-2
size: .
V: TRBV19
DNA: TGTGCCACCTTATCGGACAGGGTGTTTCATGGTGGCTACACCTTC
CDR3: CATLSDRVFHGGYTF

D: .
J: TRBJ2-7
size: many
V: TRBV28
DNA: TGTGCCAGCAGAGGGACGCCCGGCTACGAGCAGTACTTC
CDR3: CASRGTPGYEQYF

D: TRBD1
J: TRBJ2-7
size: few
V: TRBV28
DNA: TGTGCCAGCAGTGCCGCCCTGGGACAGGGTGGGAACGAGCAGTACTTC
CDR3: CASSAALGQGGNEQYF

D: TRBD2
J: TRBJ2-1
size: few
V: TRBV10-3
DNA: TGTGCCATCAGTGGTAGCGGGAGGCCCTACAATGAGCAGTTCTTC
CDR3: CAISGSGRPYNEQFF

D: .
J: TRBJ1-3
size: .
V: TRBV14
DNA: TGTGCCAGCAGTTTCGACATGACCAACACCATATATTTT
CDR3: CASSFDMTNTIYF

D: TRBD1
J: TRBJ2-7
size: .
V: TRBV29-1
DNA: TGCAGCGCGCAGGGACAGGGGGCTTACGAGCAGTACTTC
CDR3: CSAQGQGAYEQYF

D: .
J: TRBJ2-1
size: many
V: TRBV7-2
DNA: TGTGCCAGCAGCTCACTCGGACTACCCTTCAATGAGCAGTTCTTC
CDR3: CASSSLGLPFNEQFF

D: TRBD1
J: TRBJ1-1
size: few
V: TRBV29-1
DNA: TGCAGCGTTACCAGGGGGCAGGGGGCTTGGACTGAAGCTTTCTTT
CDR3: CSVTRGQGAWTEAFF

D: TRBD1
J: TRBJ2-7
size: few
V: TRBV10-3
DNA: TGTGCCATCACCTGGGACAGCTCCTACGAGCAGTACTTC
CDR3: CAITWDSSYEQYF

D: .
J: TRBJ2-1
size: .
V: TRBV7-2
DNA: TGTGCCAGCAGCCCCGGATTTGGGCAGTTCTTC
CDR3: CASSPGFGQFF

D: .
J: TRBJ1-1
size: .
V: TRBV14
DNA: TGTGCCAGCAGCCAAGACAGGGGAAGGGGTGAAGCTTTCTTT
CDR3: CASSQDRGRGEAFF

D: .
J: TRBJ2-3
size: .
V: TRBV4-2
DNA: TGTGCCAGCAGCCAAGATGGCATTCCGGATACGCAGTATTTT
CDR3: CASSQDGIPDTQYF

D: .
J: TRBJ1-1
size: few
V: TRBV7-9
DNA: TGTGCCAGCAGGGAGGGGTCACACACCGAAAAGGCTTTCTTT
CDR3: CASREGSHTEKAFF

D: TRBD1
J: TRBJ1-4
size: few
V: TRBV19
DNA: TGTGCCTCAAAACAGGGGACGACTAATGAAAAACTGTTTTTT
CDR3: CASKQGTTNEKLFF

D: .
J: TRBJ1-1
size: .
V: TRBV18
DNA: TGTGCCAGCTCACCATCGGACAGCATGAACACTGAAGCTTTCTTT
CDR3: CASSPSDSMNTEAFF

D: .
J: TRBJ2-1
size: .
V: TRBV30
DNA: TGTGCCTGGAGTGGGGGGATCTACAATGAGCAGTTCTTC
CDR3: CAWSGGIYNEQFF

D: .
J: TRBJ2-5
size: few
V: TRBV7-6
DNA: TGTGCCAGCAGCTTACCAGGCCAAGAGACCCAGTACTTC
CDR3: CASSLPGQETQYF

D: .
J: TRBJ2-7
size: .
V: TRBV7-2
DNA: TGTGCCAGCAGCTTATCGGACAGCTTCTCCTACGAGCAGTACTTC
CDR3: CASSLSDSFSYEQYF

D: TRBD2
J: TRBJ2-7
size: few
V: TRBV4-3
DNA: TGCGCCAGCAGCCAAGCAGGACTAGCGGGAACCCCCCAGTACTTC
CDR3: CASSQAGLAGTPQYF

D: TRBD2
J: TRBJ2-7
size: few
V: TRBV5-4
DNA: TGTGCCAGCAGCTTGGAGGGACTAGCGGGAGAAGGTAACTTC
CDR3: CASSLEGLAGEGNF

D: .
J: TRBJ2-3
size: .
V: TRBV7-2
DNA: TGTGCCAGCAACCGGGAGAGTACAGATACGCAGTATTTT
CDR3: CASNRESTDTQYF

D: .
J: TRBJ2-5
size: few
V: TRBV4-2
DNA: TGTGCCAGCAGCCCGGACTGGGAGACCCAGTACTTC
CDR3: CASSPDWETQYF